This T cell receptor beta chain came from a study of memory CD4+ T cells and cytomegalovirus serostatus. This clone appeared a few times. Its antigen is as yet unknown. The sort gate was single viable CD3+CD4+CD8-CD45RO+ cells for memory CD4+ T cells. Trimming took off 4 bases at V and 4 bases at J, with 11 bases between the two ends. The CDR3 runs to 14 residues. Study-wide results and caveats: CD4+ memory repertoires contained about 40% of the roughly 160 reported CMV TCRbeta sequences.

In the original workflow: After removing out-of-frame reads, under 2.5 million distinct TCRbeta sequences remained. Profiling relied on immunoSEQ multiplex PCR, and the TCRdb table lists in-frame clones only, not all of them. V and J calls and clone size are given by that table; D and trimming were obtained from the DNA. This table holds over 65,000 clones, more than 75% found once. The source is an adult in good health and CMV-seropositive. Sequencing was done on a sample of memory CD4+ T cells from blood. J is TRBJ1-5 and V is TRBV23-1; D call uncertain. TRBV23-1 is labeled an ORF, and its function is uncertain. DNA of the CDR3: TGCGCCAGCAGTCCCCGACTGTTTAATCAGCCCCAGCATTTT. Its protein is CASSPRLFNQPQHF.